Described below is a single T cell receptor beta chain sequence and its context. Its antigen is not identified. 60 Vbeta and 13 Jbeta primers were used in PCR. Generated by immunoSEQ multiplex PCR, the TCRdb table keeps only in-frame clones and is missing some. The sample includes about 82,000 clones, 65% to 90% seen only once; the top ten take approximately 17%. This record comes from a study of cytomegalovirus exposure and HLA in healthy donors. Study-wide points: When analyzed later, a missense DCLRE1C variant was found to be linked to TCR beta V- and J-gene trimming. For cytomegalovirus status, the classifier reportedly gave diagnoses with high specificity and sensitivity. In a later analysis, more than 15,000 TCR beta sequences were associated with HLA alleles at 0.05 false discovery rate. A few chains linked to CMV were shown in vitro to be specific for CMV antigens.

CDR3 length: 15 residues. J was trimmed by 7 bases and V by 3 bases; bases with no gene match: 10. The germline V gene has CDR1 SEHNR and CDR2 FQNEAQ (reference sequence). The sequence came from a man in his 70s in good health and CMV-seropositive. Source material: PBMCs. The chain has TRBV7-9 and TRBJ2-7; 9 bases fit TRBD1. The CDR3 sequence: CASSLDRGGLGEQYF. CDR3 nucleotides: TGTGCCAGCAGCTTGGACAGGGGAGGTCTCGGTGAGCAGTACTTC.